A selection of T cell receptor beta chains follows, all from one sample in a study of OX40 agonist ivuxolimab in advanced cancers. Using immunoSEQ multiplex PCR, the repertoire was profiled, and TCRdb retains in-frame clones only, with some absent. The sample holds about 42,000 clones; roughly nine tenths are singletons and the top ten take about 4.3%. Sequencing used CD4+ or CD8+ T cells sorted from blood, obtained in a trial of the OX40 agonist ivuxolimab. The origin of the receptors is an adult with an advanced solid tumor such as melanoma, head and neck, liver or kidney cancer. Both conserved end residues are part of each CDR3. Each record gives: J gene, V gene, CDR3 protein.

>TRBJ2-7|TRBV7-2
CASSSDPSYEQYF
>TRBJ2-2|TRBV9
CASSVTAGGLNTGELFF
>TRBJ2-7|TRBV27
CASSLRTGAPYEQYF
>TRBJ2-2|TRBV7-3
CASSHGLAANTGELFF
>TRBJ1-1|TRBV30
CAYTDQGGTEAFF
>TRBJ2-1|TRBV27
CASSLGRGSYNEQFF
>TRBJ2-7|TRBV7-2
CASSLDLRDEQYF
>TRBJ1-2|TRBV6-5
CASRRGDGYTF
>TRBJ2-1|TRBV30
CAWSVDVNEQFF
>TRBJ2-1|TRBV7-9
CASSRRLAVNNEQFF
>TRBJ2-1|TRBV6-4
CASSDDGSGMDNEQFF
>TRBJ1-5|TRBV7-9
CASSLYGNQPQHF
>TRBJ1-4|TRBV19
CASRTPGQGREKLFF
>TRBJ1-2|TRBV5-6
CASSAGQDYYGYTF
>TRBJ1-2|TRBV19
CASSIAAISNYGYTF
>TRBJ2-3|TRBV27
CASRERGDPSSTDTQYF
>TRBJ2-5|TRBV2
CASSERGTWAGLQETQYF
>TRBJ2-4|TRBV30
CAWSVKGSGNIQYF
>TRBJ1-6|TRBV11-2
CASSLDHREYNSPLHF
>TRBJ1-6|TRBV4-2
CASSQDDQSYSPLHF
>TRBJ2-1|TRBV6-1
CASKGAIQGYNEQFF
>TRBJ1-5|TRBV19
CASRNREDQPQHF
>TRBJ2-2|TRBV9
CASSSPGELFF
>TRBJ1-2|TRBV15
CATSRGMAANYGYTF
>TRBJ2-5|TRBV19
CASSSDRGQETQYF
>TRBJ1-1|TRBV6-5
CASSPRLTNTEAFF
>TRBJ2-7|TRBV2
CASSTDRYPYEQYF
>TRBJ2-7|TRBV19
CASSMGLPLSYEQYF
>TRBJ1-1|TRBV7-2
CASSPGGGGTEAFF
>TRBJ2-3|TRBV18
CASSPAAGLAGKTTSTDTQYF
>TRBJ2-5|TRBV7-9
CASSLAGWRGPLRQETQYF
>TRBJ1-3|TRBV5-4
CASSLPGSGNTIYF
>TRBJ1-6|TRBV18
CASSGQGNNSPLHF
>TRBJ2-1|TRBV28
CASSSYRGLNNEQFF
>TRBJ2-7|TRBV28
CASSLPVSYEQYF